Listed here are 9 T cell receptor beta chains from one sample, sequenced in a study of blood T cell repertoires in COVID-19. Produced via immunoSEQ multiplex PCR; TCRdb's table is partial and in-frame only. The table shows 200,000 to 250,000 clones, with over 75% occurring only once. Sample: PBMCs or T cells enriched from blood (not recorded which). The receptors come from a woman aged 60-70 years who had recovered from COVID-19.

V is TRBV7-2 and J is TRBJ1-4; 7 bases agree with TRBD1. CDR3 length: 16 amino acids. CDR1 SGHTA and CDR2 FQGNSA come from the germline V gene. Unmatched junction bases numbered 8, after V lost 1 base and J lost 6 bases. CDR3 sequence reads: CASSLVGTDTYEKLFF. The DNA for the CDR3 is TGTGCCAGCAGCTTAGTAGGGACAGATACTTATGAAAAACTGTTTTTT.

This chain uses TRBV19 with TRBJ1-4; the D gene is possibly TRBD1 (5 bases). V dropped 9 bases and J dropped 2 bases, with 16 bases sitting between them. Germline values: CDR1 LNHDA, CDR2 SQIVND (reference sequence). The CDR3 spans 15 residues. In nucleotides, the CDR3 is TGTGCCAGCAGTGACCGGGCAGGGACTAATGAAAAACTGTTTTTT. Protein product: CASSDRAGTNEKLFF.

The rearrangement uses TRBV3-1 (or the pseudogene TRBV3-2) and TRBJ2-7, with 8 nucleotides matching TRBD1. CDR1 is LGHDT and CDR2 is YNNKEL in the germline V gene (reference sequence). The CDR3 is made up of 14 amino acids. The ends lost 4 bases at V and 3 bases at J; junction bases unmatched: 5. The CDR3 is CASSRGTGLYEQYF. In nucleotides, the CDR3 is TGTGCCAGCAGCCGGGGGACAGGACTCTACGAGCAGTACTTC.

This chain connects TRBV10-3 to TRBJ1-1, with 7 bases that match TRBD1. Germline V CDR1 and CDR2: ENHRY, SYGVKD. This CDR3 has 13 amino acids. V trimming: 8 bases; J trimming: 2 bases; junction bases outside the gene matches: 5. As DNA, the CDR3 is TGTGCCATCGGGCGGGACAGCAACACTGAAGCTTTCTTT. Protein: CAIGRDSNTEAFF.

CDR3 coding DNA: TGTGCCAGTAGTACGGGAGGGTACAATGAGCAGTTCTTC. Its translation: CASSTGGYNEQFF. This chain connects TRBV19 to TRBJ2-1; TRBD2 matches at 8 bases. This CDR3 has 13 residues. J was trimmed by 4 bases and V by 4 bases; bases with no gene match: 0. Germline V lookup: CDR1 LNHDA, CDR2 SQIVND (reference sequence).

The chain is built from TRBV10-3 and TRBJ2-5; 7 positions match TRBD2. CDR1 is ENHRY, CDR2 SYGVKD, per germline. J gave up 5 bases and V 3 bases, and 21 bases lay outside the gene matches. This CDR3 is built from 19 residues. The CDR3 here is CAISDPVGGGYGTSETQYF. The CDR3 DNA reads TGTGCCATCAGTGACCCCGTGGGGGGAGGGTATGGAACTTCGGAGACCCAGTACTTC.

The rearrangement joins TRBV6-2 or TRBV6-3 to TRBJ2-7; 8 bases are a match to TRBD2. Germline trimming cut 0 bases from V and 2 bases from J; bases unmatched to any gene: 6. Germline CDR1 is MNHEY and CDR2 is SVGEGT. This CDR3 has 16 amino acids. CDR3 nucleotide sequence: TGTGCCAGCAGTTACTCCCGACGGGGGGGTACCTACGAGCAGTACTTC. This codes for CASSYSRRGGTYEQYF.

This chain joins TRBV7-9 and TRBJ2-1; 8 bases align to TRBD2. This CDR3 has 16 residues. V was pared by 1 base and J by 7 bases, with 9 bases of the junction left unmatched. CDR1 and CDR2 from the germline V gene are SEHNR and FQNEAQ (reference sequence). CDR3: CASSLVGTSSTNEQFF. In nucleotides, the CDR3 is TGTGCCAGCAGCTTAGTGGGGACTAGTTCTACTAATGAGCAGTTCTTC.

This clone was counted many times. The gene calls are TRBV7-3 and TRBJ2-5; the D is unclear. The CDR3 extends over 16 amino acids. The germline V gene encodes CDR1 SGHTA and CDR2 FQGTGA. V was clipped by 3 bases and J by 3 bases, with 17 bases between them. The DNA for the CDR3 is TGTGCCAGCAGCTTGTACGGTAGCAGTAGTAAAGAGACCCAGTACTTC. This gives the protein CASSLYGSSSKETQYF. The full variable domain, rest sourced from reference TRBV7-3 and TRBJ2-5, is GAGVSQTPSNKVTEKGKYVELRCDPISGHTALYWYRQSLGQGPEFLIYFQGTGAADDSGLPNDRFFAVRPEGSVSTLKIQRTERGDSAVYLCASSLYGSSSKETQYFGPGTRLLVL.